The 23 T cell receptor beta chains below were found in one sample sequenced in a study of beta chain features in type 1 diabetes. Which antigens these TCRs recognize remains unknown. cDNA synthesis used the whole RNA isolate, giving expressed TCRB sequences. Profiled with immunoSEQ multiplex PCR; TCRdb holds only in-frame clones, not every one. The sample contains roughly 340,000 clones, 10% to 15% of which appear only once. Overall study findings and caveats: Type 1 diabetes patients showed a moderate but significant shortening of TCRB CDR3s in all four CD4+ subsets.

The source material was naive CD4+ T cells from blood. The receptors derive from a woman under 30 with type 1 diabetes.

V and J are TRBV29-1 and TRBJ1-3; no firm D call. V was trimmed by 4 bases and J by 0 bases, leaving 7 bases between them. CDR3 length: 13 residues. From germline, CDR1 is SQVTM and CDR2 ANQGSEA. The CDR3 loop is CSVVRSSGNTIYF. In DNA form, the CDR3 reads TGCAGCGTTGTGAGAAGCTCTGGAAACACCATATATTTT.

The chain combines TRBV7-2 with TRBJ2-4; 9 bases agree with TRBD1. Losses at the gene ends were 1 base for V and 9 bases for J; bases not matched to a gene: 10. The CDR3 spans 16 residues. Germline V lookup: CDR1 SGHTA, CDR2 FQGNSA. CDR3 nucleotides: TGTGCCAGCAGCTTAGGCACCGGGACAGGGTTCAGCATTCAGTACTTC. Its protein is CASSLGTGTGFSIQYF.

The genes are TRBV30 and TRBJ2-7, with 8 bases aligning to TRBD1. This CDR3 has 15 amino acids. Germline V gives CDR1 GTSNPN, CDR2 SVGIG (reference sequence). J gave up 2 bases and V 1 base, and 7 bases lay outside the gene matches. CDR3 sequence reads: CAWSGQTGATYEQYF. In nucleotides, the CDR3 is TGTGCCTGGAGTGGTCAGACAGGGGCCACCTACGAGCAGTACTTC.

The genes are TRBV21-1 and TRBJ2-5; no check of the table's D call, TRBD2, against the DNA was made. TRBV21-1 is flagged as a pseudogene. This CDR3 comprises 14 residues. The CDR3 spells CARGLAGRQETQYF. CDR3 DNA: TGTGCCAGGGGGCTAGCGGGGAGACAAGAGACCCAGTACTTC.

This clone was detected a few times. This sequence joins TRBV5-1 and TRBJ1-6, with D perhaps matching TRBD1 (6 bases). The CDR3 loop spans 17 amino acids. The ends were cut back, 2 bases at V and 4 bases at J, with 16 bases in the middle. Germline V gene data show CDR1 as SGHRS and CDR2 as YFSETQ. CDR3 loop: CASSFTQGPDYNSPLHF. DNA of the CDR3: TGCGCCAGCAGCTTCACCCAGGGGCCCGATTATAATTCACCCCTCCACTTT.

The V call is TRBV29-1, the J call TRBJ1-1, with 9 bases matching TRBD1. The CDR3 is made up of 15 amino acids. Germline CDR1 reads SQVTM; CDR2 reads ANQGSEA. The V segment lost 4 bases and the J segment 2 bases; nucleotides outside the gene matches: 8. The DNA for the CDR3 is TGCAGCGTTGTCGGGACAGGGACTTTAAACACTGAAGCTTTCTTT. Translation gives CSVVGTGTLNTEAFF.

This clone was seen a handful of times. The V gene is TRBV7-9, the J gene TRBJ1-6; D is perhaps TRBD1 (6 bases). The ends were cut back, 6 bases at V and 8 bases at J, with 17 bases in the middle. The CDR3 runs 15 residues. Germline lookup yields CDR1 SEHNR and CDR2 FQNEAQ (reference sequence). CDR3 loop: CASSFGTLSDSPLHF. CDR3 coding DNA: TGTGCCAGCAGTTTCGGGACATTATCTGATTCACCCCTCCACTTT.

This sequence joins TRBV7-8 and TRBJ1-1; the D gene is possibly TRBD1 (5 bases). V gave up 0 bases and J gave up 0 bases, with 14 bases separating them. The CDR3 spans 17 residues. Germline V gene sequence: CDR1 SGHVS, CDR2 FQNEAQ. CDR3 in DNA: TGTGCCAGCAGCTTAGCGCGTTGGGGACTCATGAACACTGAAGCTTTCTTT. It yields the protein CASSLARWGLMNTEAFF.

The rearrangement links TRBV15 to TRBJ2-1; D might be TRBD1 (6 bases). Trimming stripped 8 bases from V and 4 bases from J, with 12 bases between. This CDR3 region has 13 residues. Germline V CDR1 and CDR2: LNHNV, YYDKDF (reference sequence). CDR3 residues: CATAGRGYNEQFF. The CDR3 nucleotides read TGTGCCACCGCGGGTAGGGGGTACAATGAGCAGTTCTTC. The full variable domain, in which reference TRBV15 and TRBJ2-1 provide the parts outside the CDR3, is DAMVIQNPRYQVTQFGKPVTLSCSQTLNHNVMYWYQQKSSQAPKLLFHYYDKDFNNEADTPDNFQSRRPNTSFCFLDIRSPGLGDTAMYLCATAGRGYNEQFFGPGTRLTVL.

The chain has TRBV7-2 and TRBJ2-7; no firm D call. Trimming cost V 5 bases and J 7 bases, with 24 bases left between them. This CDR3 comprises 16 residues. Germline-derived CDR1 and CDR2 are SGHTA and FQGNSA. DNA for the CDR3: TGTGCCAGCAGCCCCCAGAGATGGGTGAGCGACTGGGAGCAGTACTTC. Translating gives CASSPQRWVSDWEQYF. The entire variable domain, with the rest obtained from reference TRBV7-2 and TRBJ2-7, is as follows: GAGVSQSPSNKVTEKGKDVELRCDPISGHTALYWYRQSLGQGLEFLIYFQGNSAPDKSGLPSDRFSAERTGGSVSTLTIQRTQQEDSAVYLCASSPQRWVSDWEQYFGPGTRLTVT.

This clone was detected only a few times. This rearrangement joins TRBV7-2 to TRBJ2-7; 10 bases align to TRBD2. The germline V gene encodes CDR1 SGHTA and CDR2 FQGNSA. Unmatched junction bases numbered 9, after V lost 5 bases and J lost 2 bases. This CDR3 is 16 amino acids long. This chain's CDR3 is CASSPSKTSGPYEQYF. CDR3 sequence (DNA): TGTGCCAGCAGCCCTAGCAAGACTAGCGGGCCCTACGAGCAGTACTTC.

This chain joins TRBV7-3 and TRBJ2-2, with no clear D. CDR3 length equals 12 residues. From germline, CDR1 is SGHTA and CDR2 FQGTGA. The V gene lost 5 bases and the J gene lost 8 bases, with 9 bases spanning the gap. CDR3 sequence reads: CASSANRGELFF. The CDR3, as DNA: TGTGCCAGCAGCGCCAATCGGGGGGAGCTGTTTTTT.

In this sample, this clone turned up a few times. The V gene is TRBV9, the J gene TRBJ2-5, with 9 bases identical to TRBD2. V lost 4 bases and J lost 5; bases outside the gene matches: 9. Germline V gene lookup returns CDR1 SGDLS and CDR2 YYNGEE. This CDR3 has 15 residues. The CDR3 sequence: CASSPGLAAAETQYF. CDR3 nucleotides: TGTGCCAGCAGCCCGGGACTAGCTGCCGCGGAGACCCAGTACTTC.

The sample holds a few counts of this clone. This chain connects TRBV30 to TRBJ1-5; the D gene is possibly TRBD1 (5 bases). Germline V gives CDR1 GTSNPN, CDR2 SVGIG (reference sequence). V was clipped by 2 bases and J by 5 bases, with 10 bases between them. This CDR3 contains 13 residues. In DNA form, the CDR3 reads TGTGCCTGGAGTCGGGGGGGGTATCAGCCCCAGCATTTT. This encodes CAWSRGGYQPQHF. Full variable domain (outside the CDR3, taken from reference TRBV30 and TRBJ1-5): SQTIHQWPATLVQPVGSPLSLECTVEGTSNPNLYWYRQAAGRGLQLLFYSVGIGQISSEVPQNLSASRPQDRQFILSSKKLLLSDSGFYLCAWSRGGYQPQHFGDGTRLSIL.

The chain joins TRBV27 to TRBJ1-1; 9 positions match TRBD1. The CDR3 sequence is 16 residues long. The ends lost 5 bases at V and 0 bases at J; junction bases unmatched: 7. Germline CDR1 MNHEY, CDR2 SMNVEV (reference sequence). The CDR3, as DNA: TGTGCCAGCAGTAAACCGGGACAGGGAATGAACACTGAAGCTTTCTTT. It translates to CASSKPGQGMNTEAFF.

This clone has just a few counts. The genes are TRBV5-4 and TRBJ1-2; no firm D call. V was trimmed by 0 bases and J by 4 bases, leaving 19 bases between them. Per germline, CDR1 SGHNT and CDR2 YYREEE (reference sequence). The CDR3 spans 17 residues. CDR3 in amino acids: CASSLDYPRGELYGYTF. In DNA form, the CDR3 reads TGTGCCAGCAGCTTGGACTACCCCCGTGGGGAGCTCTATGGCTACACCTTC.

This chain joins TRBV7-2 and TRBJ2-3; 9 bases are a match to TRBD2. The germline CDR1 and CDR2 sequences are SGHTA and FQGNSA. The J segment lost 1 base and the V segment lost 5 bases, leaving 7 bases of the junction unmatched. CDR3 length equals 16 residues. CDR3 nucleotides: TGTGCCAGCAGCCGGTTTCTAGCGGGGCGCACAGATACGCAGTATTTT. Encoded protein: CASSRFLAGRTDTQYF.

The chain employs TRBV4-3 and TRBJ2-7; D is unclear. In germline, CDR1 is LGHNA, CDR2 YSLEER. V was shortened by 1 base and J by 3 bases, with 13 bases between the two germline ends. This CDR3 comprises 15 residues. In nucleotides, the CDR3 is TGCGCCAGCAGCCAAGTGGCCAGTTATAACTACGAGCAGTACTTC. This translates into CASSQVASYNYEQYF.

For the CDR3, the DNA is TGTGCCAGCAGCATATTACAGGGCCACACCTACGAGCAGTACTTC. Protein product: CASSILQGHTYEQYF. The V and J genes are TRBV28 and TRBJ2-7, with D maybe TRBD1 (6 bases). V shed 6 bases and J shed 2 bases, with 17 bases lying between them. The germline gives CDR1 MDHEN, CDR2 SYDVKM. The CDR3 is 15 amino acids.

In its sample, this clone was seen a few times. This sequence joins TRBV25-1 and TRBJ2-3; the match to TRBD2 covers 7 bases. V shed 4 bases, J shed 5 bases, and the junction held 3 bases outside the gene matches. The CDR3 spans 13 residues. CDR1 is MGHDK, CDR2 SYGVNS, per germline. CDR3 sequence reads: CASSASGGDTQYF. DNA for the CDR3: TGTGCCAGCAGTGCTTCGGGGGGAGATACGCAGTATTTT.

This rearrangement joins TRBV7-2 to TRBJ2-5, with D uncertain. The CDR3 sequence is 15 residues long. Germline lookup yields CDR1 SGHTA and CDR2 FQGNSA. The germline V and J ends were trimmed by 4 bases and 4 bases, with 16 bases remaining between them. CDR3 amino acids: CASSYQSPPGETQYF. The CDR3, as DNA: TGTGCCAGCAGCTACCAGTCTCCCCCGGGAGAGACCCAGTACTTC.

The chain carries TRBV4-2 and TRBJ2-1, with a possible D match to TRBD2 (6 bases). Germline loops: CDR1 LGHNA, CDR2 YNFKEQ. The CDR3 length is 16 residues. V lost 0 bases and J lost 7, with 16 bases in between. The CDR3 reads CASSQDYRELFNEQFF. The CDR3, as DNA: TGTGCCAGCAGCCAAGATTATCGGGAGCTATTTAATGAGCAGTTCTTC.

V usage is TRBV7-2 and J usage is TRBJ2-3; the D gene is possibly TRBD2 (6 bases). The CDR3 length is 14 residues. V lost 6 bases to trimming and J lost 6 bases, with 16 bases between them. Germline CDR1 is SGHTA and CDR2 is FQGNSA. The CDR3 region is CASRQNLAGDTQYF. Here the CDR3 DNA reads TGTGCCAGCAGGCAGAACCTGGCGGGGGATACGCAGTATTTT.